This entry features one T cell receptor (beta chain) sequence. Its antigen is unidentified. Sampling of each donor yielded at least one pre-ART PBMC sample and at least two post-ART PBMC samples. Each specimen consisted of about 1-10 million cryopreserved PBMC prior to extraction of DNA. This entry comes from a study of long-term antiretroviral therapy in people with HIV. Regarding the study as a whole: It was observed that HIV repertoires exhibited narrower CDR3 length ranges than controls. Pre-ART expanded clones dominated the repertoire at every time point.

Researchers report immunoSEQ v3.0 was run at survey level. Assay: immunoSEQ multiplex PCR; the TCRdb copy retains only in-frame clones and omits some. The table has tens of thousands of clones, roughly 95% seen once; the top ten hold about 2.5%. Losses at the gene ends were 6 bases for V and 5 bases for J; bases not matched to a gene: 9. This CDR3 is built from 15 residues. Germline loops: CDR1 SGHAT, CDR2 FQNNGV. The origin of this receptor is a woman aged 45 to 65 with HIV. The V gene is TRBV11-2, the J gene TRBJ1-4; 7 bases map to TRBD1. The source material was unsorted PBMCs, sampled 3.7 years after starting antiretroviral therapy. This CDR3 is CASRRGRDRNEKLFF. The CDR3 DNA reads as TGTGCCAGCAGACGTGGTAGGGACAGAAATGAAAAACTGTTTTTT.